This T cell receptor (beta chain) derives from a study of cytomegalovirus exposure and HLA in healthy donors listed by TCRdb under 2017. General notes on the study: An earlier analysis of 587 of the donors reported roughly 300 Gb of sequence data and 120 million or so unique TCR beta sequences from 150 million to 200 million T cells. An early release covering roughly 640 HLA-typed donors comprised around 300 gigabases of sequencing data and about 90 million unique TCR sequences. Of the roughly 390 genotyped donors, 65% to 90% were placed in the genetic ancestry cluster associated with self-reported Caucasian donors. The study was designed to test whether signatures of past pathogen exposure could be identified by cataloging public T cell receptors. Using immunosequencing, the study profiled T cell repertoires from 666 subjects and related those repertoires to cytomegalovirus serostatus. A separate validation cohort of 100 to 150 different subjects was used in addition to the roughly 720-subject first cohort. The study combined high-throughput TCR immunosequencing, statistical association of individual TCRs with disease status, and machine learning to predict cytomegalovirus infection status. A later analysis re-analyzed previously published TCR beta repertoires from 550 to 700 donors and added high-resolution HLA genotyping to study TCR occurrence patterns. Rather than using new phenotypic data, the later analysis identified candidate immune exposures from TCR beta sequences and from how often those sequences occurred across donors. An earlier analysis of roughly 580 of the donors used high-throughput TCR beta sequencing to judge whether each TCR beta V gene segment behaved as functional or pseudogenic. Donor age, sex, ethnicity and CMV serostatus were collected together with the repertoire data. A later genetic analysis used genome-wide SNP genotypes for about 65% of the roughly 670 donors, treating that subset as a discovery cohort. All discovery cohort repertoires had been generated using a single sequencing platform. HLA typing included class I and class II loci at four-digit resolution. Typing coverage differed by locus: A, B, C, DRB1 and DQB1 were typed in about 620-640 donors, DQA1 in approximately 520, DPA1 in around 600, and DPB1 in 472. Roughly 5 DR-DQ haplotypes were handled as single units for association and clustering because linkage in the cohort was strong. Across approximately 400 genotyped donors of the cohort, an average of approximately 240,000 unique TCR beta nucleotide sequences per donor were sequenced, and approximately 19% of those sequences were non-productive. On the study overall, not on this receptor specifically: In a later genetic analysis, a missense DCLRE1C variant was associated with V-gene and J-gene trimming of TCR beta chains, and the association was replicated in an independent cohort. The earlier analysis of 587 of the donors excluded some 15 rarely observed V segments, including chromosome 9 orphons, because counts were too low. When HLA alleles, especially DR and DQ, strongly co-occurred, TCR associations were difficult to assign to individual alleles. Because HLA typing was missing for some donors at each locus, association tests included only the typed subset. This cohort had only TCR beta chains sequenced, and the lack of alpha or paired-chain data limited which features could be detected. The presence/absence analyses assumed that sequencing depth was roughly uniform across donors, and that assumption may not be true. A later genetic analysis reported fewer N-insertions in productive TCRs among donors in an Asian-associated ancestry cluster than the roughly 640-donor mean. Compared with equally common non-associated chains, HLA-associated TCR beta chains in a later analysis were more clonally expanded and had lower generation probabilities. Some IMGT-functional V segments, including TRBV6-2 and TRBV6-3, could not be distinguished by the 87-base-pair reads and were therefore excluded. Specific HLA alleles were associated with 16,951 TCR beta sequences at a false discovery rate of 0.05 in a later analysis. While some public TCRs were present in many individuals, most TCR sequences turned up only very rarely across donors. Linkage disequilibrium might explain the correlated functional status among segregating V segments, but an unknown experimental factor could not be ruled out. The authors suggested that the approach could potentially be generalized to other disease states and immunological phenotypes. The classifier was reported to diagnose cytomegalovirus status with high specificity and sensitivity in both the original cohort and the validation cohort. A further reported finding was that TCR beta sequences accurately predicted the HLA-A and HLA-B alleles for most subjects in the first cohort. For the cohort, immune exposure information was limited to CMV serostatus. A later analysis found that most CMV-associated TCR beta chains appeared HLA-restricted, with HLA associations seemingly driven largely by CMV exposure. In an earlier analysis of approximately 590 of the donors, most TCR beta V segments appeared in productive rearrangements about 87% or about 30% of the time, broadly matching IMGT annotations. In a later analysis, TCR association rates were found to vary across HLA loci, with the most associated TCRs seen for DRB1 alleles and the fewest for HLA-C alleles. The sequencing pipeline was judged likely to have produced a cluster of highly shared sequence variants as a technical artifact. Three of the identified cytomegalovirus-associated TCR beta chains were confirmed in vitro to be specific for cytomegalovirus antigens. Several of the top co-occurrence clusters appeared to be linked to parvovirus B19, influenza, CMV and Epstein-Barr virus, according to a later analysis. A total of roughly 160 TCR beta chains were listed by the study as associated with cytomegalovirus.

This clone was detected only a few times. The clone's antigen remains unknown. The record has no base qualities; no much larger clone is one base away. The cohort comprised hundreds of healthy bone marrow donors. At the time of sampling, every cohort member was nominally healthy, though immune exposures that went unrecorded were likely present. The donor tested CMV seropositive and was one of the 289 seropositive cohort members. A peripheral blood sample was collected from each donor, and TCR beta sequencing was performed on peripheral blood mononuclear cells. Genomic DNA was extracted from the blood cell samples with the Qiagen DNeasy Blood Extraction Kit. Library construction relied on the immunoSEQ multiplex PCR assay. A mixture of 60 forward primers for TCR Vbeta segments and 13 reverse primers for TCR Jbeta segments was used in the multiplex PCR. The CDR3 region of rearranged TCR beta genes was amplified from genomic DNA with a multiplex PCR assay. On the Illumina HiSeq System, the amplified TCR beta libraries were sequenced as 87-base-pair reads. The authors' pipeline ran thus. A later analysis tallied 75 million to 85 million unique TCR beta chains across the approximately 670 repertoires, and around 9.9 million of those chains were shared by two or more donors. A nearest-neighbor algorithm error-corrected the raw reads and collapsed the reads into unique sequences, merging closely related sequences to remove PCR and sequencing errors. To assign V, D and J gene segments, CDR3 sequences were aligned to IMGT reference sequences. Each retained sequence needed at least a six-nucleotide match to both a V gene segment and a J gene segment. Rearrangements were called productive when the CDR3 lacked stop codons and stayed in frame with V and J; all others were non-productive. Following IMGT convention, CDR3 was defined as the stretch from the second conserved V-encoded cysteine up to the conserved J-encoded phenylalanine. The earlier analysis of about 620 of the donors excluded sequences that lacked an unambiguous match to a single V gene segment. An earlier analysis of fewer than 750 of the donors classified V segments as functional when productive rearrangements were above 56.7% and as segregating when the standard deviation between donors was above 5%. To diagnose cytomegalovirus status from the catalog of TCR beta chain sequences, a statistical classification framework was built. In a later analysis, TCR nucleotide sequences were compared against IMGT/GENE-DB human TR gene sequences so that V and J genes could be assigned. A later analysis assigned CDR3 sequences and most-parsimonious VDJ recombination scenarios with the TCRdist pipeline. In a later analysis, every TCR beta chain was defined by the combination of its CDR3 amino acid sequence and its V-gene family, and reads without a unique V-gene family were dropped. A later analysis removed 592 highly shared, low-generation-probability nucleotide sequences to deal with suspected cross-contamination and a sequencing artifact. In a later analysis, a clonal expansion index for each public chain was calculated from normalized within-repertoire ranks of inferred template counts. Generation probabilities in a later analysis came from a VDJ recombination model fitted to out-of-frame rearrangements, and those results were checked against IGoR. In a later analysis, TCR-TCR, TCR-HLA and TCR-CMV co-occurrence was scored with hypergeometric tests, and a repertoire-size bias correction was applied to TCR pairs. To estimate false discovery rates, a later analysis permuted the HLA or CMV assignments 20 times. A later analysis grouped co-occurring TCRs with DBSCAN, adding TCRdist sequence similarity when clustering within HLA-allele-positive subsets. Co-occurrence clustering excluded repertoires with fewer than 30,000 or more than 120,000 public chains, plus five with anomalous nucleotide sharing. In TCRdb, the immuneACCESS table is reduced to in-frame sequences with V and J assigned. These tables do not hold every clone; where another copy was compared, an unresolved V gene accounts for under half, and the others remain unexplained. D and trimming come from the DNA, and the V and J calls and clone size come from that table. In this sample the table shows roughly 110,000 clones, roughly 71% of which occur a single time. Clones ranked in the top ten supply around 2.8% of the sample.

CDR1 and CDR2 are read off the germline V gene as SGHDN and FVKESK. Unmatched junction bases come to 4, with V trimmed by 2 bases and J by 9 bases. The CDR3 measures 14 amino acids from cysteine to phenylalanine. The kept DNA is CDR3 alone, 42 bases in frame from the first base. The sample consisted of PBMCs. The rearrangement joined TRBV14 to TRBJ1-6; 7 junctional bases match TRBD1. This receptor was taken from a male donor in good health and CMV-seropositive. The CDR3 in this case is CASSQKQGRSPLHF. DNA sequence: TGTGCCAGCAGCCAAAAACAGGGGCGTTCACCCCTCCACTTT.